Following are 18 T cell receptor beta chains from one sample sequenced in a study of T cell clonality in common variable immunodeficiency. Points from the study as a whole: Reportedly, TCR beta sequences from common variable immunodeficiency showed fewer deletions and N-nucleotide insertions.

These receptors have no known antigen. Profiling relied on immunoSEQ multiplex PCR, and the TCRdb table lists in-frame clones only, not all of them. The data show under 25,000 clones, none appearing only once, with about 22% held by the ten largest. Sequencing was carried out using peripheral blood mononuclear cells. The receptors originated from a human donor with common variable immunodeficiency.

This clone has more than one count but fewer than ten. The read falls 3 residues short of the CDR3 end, and the missing part is taken from the germline J gene. V usage is TRBV7-2 and J usage is TRBJ1-2; TRBD1 might be the D (6 bases). CDR1 SGHTA and CDR2 FQGNSA come from the germline V gene. V lost 1 base and J lost 4, with 13 bases in between. The CDR3 is made up of 15 amino acids. CDR3 in amino acids: CASSLGLGAFYGYTF. CDR3 DNA (partial): TGTGCCAGCAGCTTAGGATTGGGGGCGTTCTATGGC. Using reference TRBV7-2 and TRBJ1-2 for the parts outside the CDR3, the full variable domain is GAGVSQSPSNKVTEKGKDVELRCDPISGHTALYWYRQSLGQGLEFLIYFQGNSAPDKSGLPSDRFSAERTGGSVSTLTIQRTQQEDSAVYLCASSLGLGAFYGYTFGSGTRLTVV.

Partial CDR3 DNA: TGTGCCAGCTCACCGGGACTAGCCGGGACCTACGAG. It specifies CASSPGLAGTYE. The complete CDR3 sequence is CASSPGLAGTYEQYF. The chain has TRBV18 and TRBJ2-7, with 9 bases lining up with TRBD2. The read comes to an end 3 residues before the CDR3 does, leaving the germline J gene to fill in the end. In germline, CDR1 is KGHSH, CDR2 LQKENI. The length of the CDR3 is 15 residues. With 3 bases clipped from V and 2 bases from J, the junction kept 5 bases outside the gene matches.

The table lists this clone with many counts. Sequencing ends 3 residues short of the CDR3 end; the germline J gene provides the rest. The rearrangement joins TRBV20-1 to TRBJ2-1; 8 bases fit TRBD2. V lost 5 bases and J lost 9; bases outside the gene matches: 3. The CDR3 sequence is 11 residues long. In germline, CDR1 is DFQATT, CDR2 SNEGSKA (reference sequence). CDR3 DNA, as far as it was read: TGCAGTGCTGAGCTAGCGGGTGAG. It translates to CSAELAGE. The CDR3 in its entirety is CSAELAGEQFF.

This clone has just a few counts. From the germline J gene comes the end of the CDR3, since the read stops 3 residues before it. V is TRBV7-2 and J is TRBJ1-1, with TRBD1 as a possible D gene (6 bases). The CDR3 is 13 amino acids. Germline V gene data show CDR1 as SGHTA and CDR2 as FQGNSA. The V end was cut by 5 bases, the J end by 2 bases, with 9 bases between. CDR3 sequence reads: CASSAGDNTEAFF. CDR3 DNA, as far as it was read: TGTGCCAGCAGCGCAGGGGACAACACTGAA.

This clone has just a few counts. Coverage ceases 3 residues before the CDR3 finishes, and the germline J gene fills in the end. The chain has TRBV7-6 and TRBJ2-5; 9 bases fit TRBD1. Per germline, CDR1 SGHVS and CDR2 FNYEAQ. The CDR3 runs 14 residues. The ends lost 6 bases at V and 5 bases at J; junction bases unmatched: 7. CDR3 bases read: TGTGCCAGCAGTTACAGGGGGCTGCGGGAGACC. Protein sequence: CASSYRGLRET. The whole CDR3 region reads CASSYRGLRETQYF.

This clone showed up just a few times. CDR3 protein: CASSPYPTGNYEQYF. The CDR3 DNA, read in part, is TGTGCCAGCAGCCCCTACCCAACAGGGAACTACGAG. The chain joins TRBV7-7 to TRBJ2-7; tentatively, D is TRBD1 (6 bases). The read is 3 residues too short to cover the CDR3 end, so that end is filled in from the germline J gene. This CDR3 has 15 residues. The germline V gene encodes CDR1 SSHAT and CDR2 FNYEAQ (reference sequence). V shed 5 bases and J shed 3 bases, with 17 bases lying between them.

On this clone itself: The missing CDR3 end, 3 residues past where the read stops, is filled in from the germline J gene. J is TRBJ1-1 and V is TRBV7-8; no reliable D call. CDR1 and CDR2 (germline): SGHVS, FQNEAQ. The CDR3 consists of 13 residues. The V end lost 4 bases, the J end lost 3 bases, and 9 bases lay between the germline ends. The DNA read from the CDR3 is TGTGCCAGCAGCTCTTTTGTTGACACTGAA. This codes for CASSSFVDTE. The full CDR3 protein is CASSSFVDTEAFF.

In this sample, this clone turned up many times. The read finishes 3 residues shy of the CDR3 end, and the germline J gene is used to complete it. J is TRBJ2-7 and V is TRBV5-5, with 10 bases matching TRBD1. Germline values: CDR1 SGHKS, CDR2 YYEKEE (reference sequence). The CDR3 is made up of 14 amino acids. Trimming took 2 bases from V and 4 from J; bases not matched to a gene: 3. CDR3 sequence: CASSFRQGAYEQYF. CDR3 bases read: TGTGCCAGCAGCTTTCGACAGGGGGCTTACGAG.

Turning to this clone: The read is 3 residues too short to cover the CDR3 end, so that end is filled in from the germline J gene. The J gene is TRBJ2-7, the V gene TRBV7-2; possible D gene TRBD1, 5 bases. The length of the CDR3 is 13 residues. The germline CDR1 and CDR2 sequences are SGHTA and FQGNSA. Trimming removed 3 bases at V and 0 bases at J, with 6 bases between. CDR3 loop: CASSFDSSYEQYF. CDR3 bases read: TGTGCCAGCAGCTTCGACAGCTCCTACGAG.

Concerning this clone itself: The CDR3 end is not reached by the read, which stops 3 residues before it; the germline J gene fills it in. This chain connects TRBV20-1 to TRBJ2-1; TRBD2 might be the D (6 bases). Trimming pared 4 bases from V and 9 bases from J, leaving 10 bases between. The CDR3 is 11 amino acids. Germline V gene lookup returns CDR1 DFQATT and CDR2 SNEGSKA (reference sequence). This CDR3 is CSANLGGEQFF. Partial CDR3 DNA: TGCAGTGCTAATTTGGGGGGTGAG.

The table lists this clone with many counts. Sequencing ends 3 residues short of the CDR3 end; the germline J gene provides the rest. The J gene is TRBJ2-2, the V gene TRBV29-1; 7 bases are a match to TRBD1. Losses at the gene ends were 1 base for V and 3 bases for J; bases not matched to a gene: 8. CDR1 and CDR2 (germline): SQVTM, ANQGSEA. The CDR3 consists of 16 residues. CDR3 DNA (partial): TGCAGCGTTGAAGTTATAGAAGGGGGCTACACCGGGGAG. It yields the protein CSVEVIEGGYTGE. The CDR3 in full is CSVEVIEGGYTGELFF.

The table lists this clone with a few counts. Coverage ceases 3 residues before the CDR3 finishes, and the germline J gene fills in the end. This chain uses TRBV30 with TRBJ2-2, with D possibly TRBD2 on 7 matching bases. Germline V gene data show CDR1 as GTSNPN and CDR2 as SVGIG (reference sequence). The CDR3 consists of 14 residues. Trimming removed 4 bases from V and 2 bases from J, with 11 bases in between. The covered CDR3 bases are TGTGCCTGGAAGAGGGGGGGCAACACCGGGGAG. Translated, it gives CAWKRGGNTGE. The complete CDR3 sequence is CAWKRGGNTGELFF.

This clone showed up many times. The read halts 3 residues ahead of the CDR3 end, with the missing end drawn from the germline J gene. The chain has TRBV7-2 and TRBJ1-4; weak D call: TRBD1 (6 bases). V was pared by 2 bases and J by 7 bases, with 11 bases between. This CDR3 is built from 14 residues. Germline V gives CDR1 SGHTA, CDR2 FQGNSA. Partial CDR3 DNA: TGTGCCAGCAGCTTAACAGGGACGGTTGAAAAA. Its translation: CASSLTGTVEK. The full CDR3 is CASSLTGTVEKLFF.

The sample holds a few counts of this clone. CDR3 residues: CASTMGPIQNYGYTF. The sequenced CDR3 bases are TGTGCCAGTACGATGGGGCCGATTCAAAACTATGGC. This chain joins TRBV19 and TRBJ1-2, with D tentatively TRBD1 (5 bases). From the germline J gene comes the end of the CDR3, since the read stops 3 residues before it. V shed 7 bases and J shed 2 bases, with 17 bases lying between them. Germline lookup yields CDR1 LNHDA and CDR2 SQIVND (reference sequence). This CDR3 contains 15 residues.

This clone appeared many times. The CDR3 end is not reached by the read, which stops 3 residues before it; the germline J gene fills it in. The V and J genes are TRBV6-4 and TRBJ2-2; TRBD1 matches at 8 bases. The CDR3 totals 15 residues. From germline, CDR1 is MRHNA and CDR2 SNTAGT. The V segment lost 8 bases and the J segment 4 bases; nucleotides outside the gene matches: 9. The chain's CDR3 is CASSRTGYSTGELFF. The CDR3 bases that were read are TGTGCCAGCTCCAGGACAGGGTATTCCACCGGGGAG.

Comments on this clone: The read falls 3 residues short of the CDR3 end, and the missing part is taken from the germline J gene. The V gene is TRBV30, the J gene TRBJ2-7; 7 bases are a match to TRBD1. The germline V gene has CDR1 GTSNPN and CDR2 SVGIG (reference sequence). The junction had 10 bases not matched to a gene; V was cut back by 3 bases and J by 2 bases. This CDR3 contains 15 residues. The CDR3 DNA, read in part, is TGTGCCTGGAGCGCCCTGGGACAGAAAGCCTACGAG. This encodes CAWSALGQKAYE. The CDR3 reads in full as CAWSALGQKAYEQYF.

This clone came up a few times. The read ends 3 residues early relative to the CDR3; the germline J gene fills the gap. The chain carries TRBV2 and TRBJ1-2; D remains unclear. The length of the CDR3 is 12 residues. The germline CDR1 and CDR2 sequences are SNHLY and FYNNEI. V lost 4 bases and J lost 2, with 5 bases in between. The covered CDR3 bases are TGTGCCAGCAGTGGGCGGAACTATGGC. It is translated as CASSGRNYG. The full CDR3 protein is CASSGRNYGYTF.

With respect to this clone: The read terminates 3 residues ahead of where the CDR3 ends, so the germline J gene completes it. The chain joins TRBV18 to TRBJ1-1; D is unresolved. The ends were cut back, 1 base at V and 1 base at J, with 4 bases in the middle. Per germline, CDR1 KGHSH and CDR2 LQKENI. This CDR3 comprises 13 residues. This CDR3 reads CASSPQRNTEAFF. Incomplete CDR3 DNA: TGTGCCAGCTCACCACAGCGGAACACTGAA.